This TCR beta chain was sequenced in a study of T cell repertoires in aging, cancer and after chemotherapy. Turning to the study itself: Donors were grouped into six age bands spanning 30 or younger through 70 or older. Glioblastoma patients receiving temozolomide-based therapy gave paired samples before and after chemotherapy. Study-level results: Across the chemotherapy interval, each cancer cohort showed higher median generation probability, suggesting thymic rebound. No conclusions about immunological memory after chemotherapy can be drawn from the repertoire data.

A note on this clonotype: Its target is unknown.

A mixed TRB-A/B primer pool amplified rearranged TRB by multiplex touch-down PCR. TCRdb reprocessed the multiplex PCR reads via MiXCR and lists one record per CDR3 protein. The repertoire holds roughly 2,300 distinct CDR3 sequences, with 24% as singletons. The template was genomic DNA from peripheral blood, not RNA. Germline values: CDR1 SGHRS, CDR2 YFSETQ. V shed 4 bases, J shed 0 bases, and the junction held 8 bases outside the gene matches. This CDR3 spans 17 amino acids. Sequences were obtained from blood. The TCR originated in a human donor with a solid tumor. V is TRBV5-1 and J is TRBJ1-3; 9 bases map to TRBD1. The CDR3 loop reads CASSTRTGAYSGNTIYF. CDR3 nucleotides: TGCGCCAGCAGCACCCGGACAGGGGCCTACTCTGGAAACACCATATATTTT.